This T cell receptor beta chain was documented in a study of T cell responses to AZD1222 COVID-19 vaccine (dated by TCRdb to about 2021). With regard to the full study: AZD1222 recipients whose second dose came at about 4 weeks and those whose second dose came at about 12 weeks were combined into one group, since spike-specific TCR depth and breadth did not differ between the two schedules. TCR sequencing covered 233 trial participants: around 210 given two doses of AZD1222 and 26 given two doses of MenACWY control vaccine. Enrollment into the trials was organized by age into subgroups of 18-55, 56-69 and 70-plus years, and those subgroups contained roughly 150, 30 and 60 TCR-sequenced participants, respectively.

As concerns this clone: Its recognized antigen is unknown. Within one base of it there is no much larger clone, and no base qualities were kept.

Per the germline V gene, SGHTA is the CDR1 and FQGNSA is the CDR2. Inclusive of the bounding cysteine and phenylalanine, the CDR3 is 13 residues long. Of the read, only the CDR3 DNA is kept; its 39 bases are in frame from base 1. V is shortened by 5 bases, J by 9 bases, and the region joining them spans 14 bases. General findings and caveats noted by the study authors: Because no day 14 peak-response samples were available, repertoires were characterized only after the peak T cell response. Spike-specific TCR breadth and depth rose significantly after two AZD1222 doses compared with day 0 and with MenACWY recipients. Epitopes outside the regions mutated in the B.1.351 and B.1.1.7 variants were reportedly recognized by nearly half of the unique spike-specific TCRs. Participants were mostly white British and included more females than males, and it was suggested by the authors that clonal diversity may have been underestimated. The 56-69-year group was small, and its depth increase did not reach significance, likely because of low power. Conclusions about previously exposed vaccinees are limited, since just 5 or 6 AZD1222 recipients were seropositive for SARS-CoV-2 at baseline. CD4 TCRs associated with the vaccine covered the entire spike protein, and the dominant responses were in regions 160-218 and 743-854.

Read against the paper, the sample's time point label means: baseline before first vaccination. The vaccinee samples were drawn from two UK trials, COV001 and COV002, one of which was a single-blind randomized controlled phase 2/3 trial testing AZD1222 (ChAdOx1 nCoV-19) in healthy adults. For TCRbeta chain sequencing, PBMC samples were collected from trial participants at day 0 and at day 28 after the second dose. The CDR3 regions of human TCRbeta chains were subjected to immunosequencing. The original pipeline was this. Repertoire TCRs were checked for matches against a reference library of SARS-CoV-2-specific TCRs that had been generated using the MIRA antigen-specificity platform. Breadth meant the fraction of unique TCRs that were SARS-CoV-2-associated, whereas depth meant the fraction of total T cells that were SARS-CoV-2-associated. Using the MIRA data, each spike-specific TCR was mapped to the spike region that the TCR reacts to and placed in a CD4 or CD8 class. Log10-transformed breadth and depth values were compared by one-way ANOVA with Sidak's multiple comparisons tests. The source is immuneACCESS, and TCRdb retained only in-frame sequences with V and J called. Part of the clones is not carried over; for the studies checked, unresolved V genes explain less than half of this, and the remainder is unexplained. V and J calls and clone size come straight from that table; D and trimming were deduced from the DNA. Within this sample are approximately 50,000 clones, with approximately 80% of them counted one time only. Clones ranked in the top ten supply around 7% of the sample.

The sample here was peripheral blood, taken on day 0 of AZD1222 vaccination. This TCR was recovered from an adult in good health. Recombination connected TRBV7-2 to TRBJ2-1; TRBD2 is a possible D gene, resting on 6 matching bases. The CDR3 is CASSQRGWGEQFF. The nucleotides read TGTGCCAGCAGCCAACGGGGGTGGGGTGAGCAGTTCTTC.